This T cell receptor (beta chain) was retrieved from a study of blood T cell repertoires in COVID-19. The overall study: PBMCs, B-cell-depleted T cells, or T cells provided the cDNA or gDNA that made up the material.

Generated by immunoSEQ multiplex PCR, the TCRdb table keeps only in-frame clones and is missing some. This sample has tens of thousands of clones, with around 80% found just once. Trimming stripped 3 bases from V and 5 bases from J, with 7 bases between. CDR1 is DFQATT and CDR2 is SNEGSKA in the germline V gene (reference sequence). The CDR3 contains 11 residues. What was sequenced was peripheral blood. The V and J genes are TRBV20-1 and TRBJ1-1; D unclear. The TCR sequence derives from a human donor in a cohort sampled during active COVID-19. CDR3 residues: CSASRRTEAFF. CDR3 nucleotide sequence: TGCAGTGCTAGTAGGCGGACTGAAGCTTTCTTT.